Listed below are T cell receptor beta chains from one sample, sequenced in a study of T cells in localized non-small cell lung cancer. Measured with immunoSEQ multiplex PCR; TCRdb has only the in-frame clones, and not every one. Here the sample spans 45,000 to 55,000 clones, 60% to 85% being singletons. Sequencing used peripheral blood, obtained before any cancer treatment. The receptors were gathered from a man aged 40-75 years with stage I squamous cell lung carcinoma. The CDR3 runs from the conserved cysteine through the conserved F or W. The order of the fields is clone size, D gene, V gene, J gene, CDR3 protein, CDR3 DNA. A D gene is named only where the DNA matches it firmly. The size entry is marked missing in some rows and otherwise reads once, few, many or a size class.

>-|-|TRBV7-8|TRBJ1-1
CASSLALSAMNTEAFF
TGTGCCAGCAGCTTAGCGCTGTCGGCCATGAACACTGAAGCTTTCTTT
>-|-|TRBV19|TRBJ1-2
CASSPSGGGHGYTF
TGTGCCAGTAGCCCCTCGGGCGGGGGGCATGGCTACACCTTC
>-|-|TRBV7-2|TRBJ2-7
CASSARTDYEQYF
TGTGCCAGCAGCGCCAGGACTGACTACGAGCAGTACTTC
>-|-|TRBV28|TRBJ2-1
CASSVQESSYNEQFF
TGTGCCAGCAGTGTACAGGAAAGCTCCTACAATGAGCAGTTCTTC
>-|TRBD1|TRBV6-5|TRBJ1-1
CASSHGQGNTEAFF
TGTGCCAGCAGTCACGGACAGGGAAATACTGAAGCTTTCTTT
>-|-|TRBV29-1|TRBJ2-7
CSGGMDYEQYF
TGCAGCGGAGGGATGGACTACGAGCAGTACTTC
>-|-|TRBV7-8|TRBJ1-2
CASSPPPVGSGYTF
TGTGCCAGCAGCCCACCCCCGGTCGGGAGTGGCTACACCTTC
>-|TRBD1|TRBV15|TRBJ1-4
CATSKGQGNEKLFF
TGTGCCACCAGCAAGGGACAGGGGAATGAAAAACTGTTTTTT
>few|-|TRBV30|TRBJ1-2
CAWSIGRGGNGYTF
TGTGCCTGGAGTATCGGCAGGGGAGGTAACGGCTACACCTTC
>-|-|TRBV4-3|TRBJ2-3
CASSQDTGVTQYF
TGCGCCAGCAGCCAAGATACGGGTGTGACGCAGTATTTT
>-|TRBD2|TRBV29-1|TRBJ2-5
CSLHQGDYHF
TGCAGCCTCCATCAAGGGGACTATCACTTC
>few|-|TRBV6-5|TRBJ1-4
CASSGTENEKLFF
TGTGCCAGCAGTGGGACGGAAAATGAAAAACTGTTTTTT
>few|-|TRBV7-3|TRBJ1-1
CASSPGGGTEAFF
TGTGCCAGCAGCCCGGGAGGAGGAACTGAAGCTTTCTTT
>once|-|TRBV29-1|TRBJ2-1
CSVEGFPAYEQFF
TGCAGCGTTGAAGGGTTTCCGGCCTATGAGCAGTTCTTC
>once|-|TRBV29-1|TRBJ1-1
CSVERGMNTEAFF
TGCAGCGTTGAGCGGGGTATGAACACTGAAGCTTTCTTT
>-|TRBD2|TRBV7-8|TRBJ2-5
CASSLGPSGGIQETQYF
TGTGCCAGCAGCTTAGGGCCCAGCGGGGGGATCCAAGAGACCCAGTACTTC
>-|-|TRBV5-4|TRBJ2-7
CASSLDQYEQYF
TGTGCCAGCAGCTTGGACCAATACGAGCAGTACTTC
>-|-|TRBV27|TRBJ2-4
CASSRVDKNIQYF
TGTGCCAGCTCCAGGGTAGACAAAAACATTCAGTACTTC
>-|-|TRBV7-9|TRBJ1-6
CASSPLGNPNSPLHF
TGTGCCAGCAGCCCGCTGGGGAACCCCAATTCACCCCTCCACTTT
>-|-|TRBV11-2|TRBJ2-2
CASSLEGLNTGELFF
TGTGCCAGCAGCTTAGAGGGACTGAACACCGGGGAGCTGTTTTTT
>-|-|TRBV21-1|TRBJ2-4
CASSVKPRATASAKNIQYF
TGTGCCAGCAGCGTAAAACCCCGCGCTACAGCTTCAGCCAAAAACATTCAGTACTTC
>few|-|TRBV6-1|TRBJ1-1
CASSRELGTEAFF
TGTGCCAGCAGCAGGGAGTTGGGCACTGAAGCTTTCTTT
>few|TRBD1|TRBV5-4|TRBJ2-7
CASSSARQGVEQYF
TGTGCCAGCAGCTCCGCGAGACAGGGGGTCGAGCAGTACTTC
>-|TRBD1|TRBV30|TRBJ1-4
CAWRLTGGVEKLFF
TGTGCCTGGCGCCTGACAGGGGGCGTTGAAAAACTGTTTTTT
>-|-|TRBV4-1|TRBJ2-7
CASSQLDSGEQYF
TGCGCCAGCAGCCAATTAGACAGTGGCGAGCAGTACTTC
>-|-|TRBV6-1|TRBJ1-2
CASSSNVAHF
TGTGCCAGCAGTTCCAATGTGGCCCACTTC
>-|TRBD2|TRBV18|TRBJ2-1
CASSPRLSGGAGEQFF
TGTGCCAGCTCACCGCGGCTAAGCGGGGGGGCCGGGGAGCAGTTCTTC
>-|TRBD1|TRBV4-3|TRBJ2-7
CASRPGTGNYEQYF
TGCGCCAGCAGGCCCGGGACAGGGAACTACGAGCAGTACTTC
>once|-|TRBV11-2|TRBJ2-2
CASSPTNTGELFF
TGTGCCAGCAGCCCCACAAACACCGGGGAGCTGTTTTTT
>medium-sized|-|TRBV9|TRBJ1-2
CASSVGGARGDGYTF
TGTGCCAGCAGCGTAGGAGGGGCTCGGGGGGATGGCTACACCTTC
>-|-|TRBV30|TRBJ2-6
CACLQGRGSGANVLTF
TGTGCCTGCTTGCAGGGGAGGGGCTCTGGGGCCAACGTCCTGACTTTC
>-|-|TRBV2|TRBJ1-1
CASGADPPLEAFF
TGTGCCAGCGGGGCGGATCCTCCACTTGAAGCTTTCTTT
>-|-|TRBV4-3|TRBJ1-5
CASSQRTGAGQPQHF
TGCGCCAGCAGCCAACGGACGGGGGCCGGGCAGCCCCAGCATTTT
>-|TRBD1|TRBV4-3|TRBJ2-7
CASSQDPGTETYEQYF
TGCGCCAGCAGCCAAGATCCTGGGACAGAGACCTACGAGCAGTACTTC
>-|-|TRBV11-2|TRBJ2-2
CASSWAGELFF
TGTGCCAGCAGCTGGGCCGGGGAGCTGTTTTTT
>-|-|TRBV5-1|TRBJ1-2
CASSLGGRTYGYTF
TGCGCCAGCAGCTTGGGCGGCAGAACCTATGGCTACACCTTC
>-|TRBD2|TRBV10-3|TRBJ2-1
CAISGGGNEQFF
TGTGCCATCAGTGGGGGGGGCAATGAGCAGTTCTTC
>few|-|TRBV6-1|TRBJ2-7
CASSDTYIYEQYF
TGTGCCAGCAGTGACACTTATATCTACGAGCAGTACTTC
>-|TRBD1|TRBV5-1|TRBJ2-2
CASAIQGMDTGELFF
TGCGCCAGCGCTATACAGGGGATGGACACCGGGGAGCTGTTTTTT
>-|-|TRBV9|TRBJ2-7
CASSVGTELYEQYF
TGTGCCAGCAGCGTAGGGACAGAACTTTACGAGCAGTACTTC
>-|-|TRBV5-6|TRBJ1-2
CASSLGSYYGYTF
TGTGCCAGCAGCTTGGGGAGCTACTATGGCTACACCTTC
>-|TRBD2|TRBV7-2|TRBJ2-3
CASSLGLAGARGDTQYF
TGTGCCAGCAGCTTGGGACTAGCGGGGGCTCGGGGCGATACGCAGTATTTT
>-|-|TRBV7-9|TRBJ2-7
CASDDYEQYF
TGTGCCAGCGACGACTACGAGCAGTACTTC
>-|TRBD2|TRBV10-3|TRBJ2-3
CAAGTSGDKDTQYF
TGTGCCGCAGGGACTAGCGGGGATAAAGATACGCAGTATTTT
>-|-|TRBV11-2|TRBJ2-7
CASSLAQAAGRYEQYF
TGTGCCAGCAGCTTAGCTCAGGCGGCAGGGAGGTACGAGCAGTACTTC
>-|-|TRBV5-1|TRBJ2-6
CASSLGSLSGANVLTF
TGCGCCAGCAGCTTGGGCAGTCTCTCTGGGGCCAACGTCCTGACTTTC
>-|TRBD1|TRBV6-1|TRBJ2-7
CASTSRDRPYEQYF
TGTGCCAGCACTTCAAGGGACAGGCCCTACGAGCAGTACTTC
>-|-|TRBV11-2|TRBJ2-7
CASSLEGIAFYEQYF
TGTGCCAGCAGCTTAGAGGGAATCGCCTTCTACGAGCAGTACTTC
>few|-|TRBV30|TRBJ1-1
CAWHKGRLGLNTEAFF
TGTGCCTGGCACAAAGGGCGGCTGGGACTGAACACTGAAGCTTTCTTT
>few|-|TRBV30|TRBJ1-1
CAWSFSDRNTEAFF
TGTGCCTGGAGTTTTTCTGATCGGAACACTGAAGCTTTCTTT
>-|TRBD1|TRBV7-9|TRBJ2-1
CASSWTGQYNEQFF
TGTGCCAGCAGCTGGACAGGACAATACAATGAGCAGTTCTTC
>-|-|TRBV5-1|TRBJ1-2
CASSLVGTEYGYTF
TGCGCCAGCAGCTTGGTAGGGACGGAATATGGCTACACCTTC
>-|-|TRBV5-1|TRBJ1-1
CASGFGDNTEAFF
TGCGCCAGCGGGTTTGGTGATAACACTGAAGCTTTCTTT
>-|TRBD2|TRBV29-1|TRBJ2-3
CSAPPGGRTDTQYF
TGCAGCGCACCCCCGGGGGGGCGAACAGATACGCAGTATTTT
>-|TRBD1|TRBV7-3|TRBJ1-2
CASSPSEGQGYGYTF
TGTGCCAGCAGCCCTTCTGAGGGACAGGGCTATGGCTACACCTTC
>-|TRBD1|TRBV6-1|TRBJ1-5
CASSGGQGGGQPQHF
TGTGCCAGCAGTGGGGGACAGGGGGGAGGTCAGCCCCAGCATTTT
>-|TRBD1|TRBV18|TRBJ2-3
CASSPTGTALDTQYF
TGTGCCAGCTCACCAACGGGGACAGCTTTAGATACGCAGTATTTT
>-|-|TRBV7-8|TRBJ2-1
CASSRFNEQFF
TGTGCCAGCAGCAGGTTCAATGAGCAGTTCTTC
>-|-|TRBV2|TRBJ2-7
CASSENREEQYF
TGTGCCAGCAGTGAAAACAGGGAGGAGCAGTACTTC